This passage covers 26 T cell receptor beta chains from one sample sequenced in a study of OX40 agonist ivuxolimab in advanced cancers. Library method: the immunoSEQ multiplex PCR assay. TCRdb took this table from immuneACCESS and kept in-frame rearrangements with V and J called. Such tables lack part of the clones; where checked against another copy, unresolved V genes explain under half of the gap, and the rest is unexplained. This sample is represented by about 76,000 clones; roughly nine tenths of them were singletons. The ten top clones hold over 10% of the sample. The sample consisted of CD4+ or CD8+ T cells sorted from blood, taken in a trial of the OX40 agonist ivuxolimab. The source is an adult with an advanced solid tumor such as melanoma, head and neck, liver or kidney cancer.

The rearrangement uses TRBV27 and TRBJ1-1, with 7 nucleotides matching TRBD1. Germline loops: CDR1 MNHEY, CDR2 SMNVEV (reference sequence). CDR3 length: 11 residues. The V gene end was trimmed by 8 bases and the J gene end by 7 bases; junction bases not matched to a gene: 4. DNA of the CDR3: TGTGCCAGCGGGCGGGACAGTGAAGCTTTCTTT. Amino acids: CASGRDSEAFF.

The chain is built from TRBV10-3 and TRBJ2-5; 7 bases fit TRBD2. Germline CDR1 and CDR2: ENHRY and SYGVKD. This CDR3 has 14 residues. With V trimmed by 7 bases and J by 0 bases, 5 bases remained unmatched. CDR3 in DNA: TGTGCCATCACTGCTAGCGGCGACCAAGAGACCCAGTACTTC. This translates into CAITASGDQETQYF.

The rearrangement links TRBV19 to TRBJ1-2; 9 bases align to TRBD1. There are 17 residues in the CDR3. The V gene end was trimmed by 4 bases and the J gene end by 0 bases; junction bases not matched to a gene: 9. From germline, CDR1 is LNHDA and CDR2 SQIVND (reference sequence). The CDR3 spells CASSTPPRQGANYGYTF. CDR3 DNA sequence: TGTGCCAGTAGTACCCCCCCCCGACAGGGGGCTAACTATGGCTACACCTTC.

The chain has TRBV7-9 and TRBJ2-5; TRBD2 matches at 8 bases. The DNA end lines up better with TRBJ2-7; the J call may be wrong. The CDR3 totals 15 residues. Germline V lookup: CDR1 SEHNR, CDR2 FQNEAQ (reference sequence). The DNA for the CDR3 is TGTGCCAGCAGCTCGACTAGCGAACGGGGTTACGAGCAGTACTTC. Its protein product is CASSSTSERGYEQYF.

The CDR3, as DNA: TGTGCCAGCAGCGATCGGACAGGGTTCGAGACCCAGTACTTC. It codes for CASSDRTGFETQYF. The rearrangement uses TRBV5-4 and TRBJ2-5; TRBD1 matches at 8 bases. Germline lookup yields CDR1 SGHNT and CDR2 YYREEE (reference sequence). V shed 4 bases and J 5 bases; nucleotides not matched to a gene: 7. The CDR3 totals 14 residues.

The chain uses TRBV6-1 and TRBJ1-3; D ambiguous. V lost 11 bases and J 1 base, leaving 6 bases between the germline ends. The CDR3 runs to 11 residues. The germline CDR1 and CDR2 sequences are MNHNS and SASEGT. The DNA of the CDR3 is TGTGCCTTCTTATCTGGAAACACCATATATTTT. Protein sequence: CAFLSGNTIYF.

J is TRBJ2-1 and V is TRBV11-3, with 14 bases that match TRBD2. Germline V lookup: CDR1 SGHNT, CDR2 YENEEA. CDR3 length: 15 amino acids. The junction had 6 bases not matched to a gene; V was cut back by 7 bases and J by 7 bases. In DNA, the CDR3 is TGTGCCAGCACTATAGGACTAGCGGGAGGAAATGAGCAGTTCTTC. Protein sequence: CASTIGLAGGNEQFF.

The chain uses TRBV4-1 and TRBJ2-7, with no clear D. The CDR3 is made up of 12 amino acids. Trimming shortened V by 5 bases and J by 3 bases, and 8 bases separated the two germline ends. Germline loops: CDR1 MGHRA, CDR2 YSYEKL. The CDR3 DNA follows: TGCGCCAGCAGCGGAATTAGCTACGAGCAGTACTTC. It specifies CASSGISYEQYF.

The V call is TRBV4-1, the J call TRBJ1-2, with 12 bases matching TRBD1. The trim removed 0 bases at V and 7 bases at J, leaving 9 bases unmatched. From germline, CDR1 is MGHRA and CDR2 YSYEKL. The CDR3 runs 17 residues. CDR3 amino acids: CASSQDPGDRGLFGYTF. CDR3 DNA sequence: TGCGCCAGCAGCCAAGATCCGGGGGACAGGGGGCTATTTGGCTACACCTTC.

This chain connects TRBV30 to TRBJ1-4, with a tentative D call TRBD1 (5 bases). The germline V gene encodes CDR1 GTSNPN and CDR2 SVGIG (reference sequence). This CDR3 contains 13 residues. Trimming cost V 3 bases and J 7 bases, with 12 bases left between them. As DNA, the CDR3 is TGTGCCTGGAGGACGGGGGTGGGTGAAAAACTGTTTTTT. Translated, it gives CAWRTGVGEKLFF.

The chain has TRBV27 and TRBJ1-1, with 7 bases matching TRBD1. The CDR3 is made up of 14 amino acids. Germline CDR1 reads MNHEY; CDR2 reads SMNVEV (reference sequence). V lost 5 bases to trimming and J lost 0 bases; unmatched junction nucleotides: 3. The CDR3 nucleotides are TGTGCCAGCAGTCCGGGACAGATGAACACTGAAGCTTTCTTT. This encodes CASSPGQMNTEAFF.

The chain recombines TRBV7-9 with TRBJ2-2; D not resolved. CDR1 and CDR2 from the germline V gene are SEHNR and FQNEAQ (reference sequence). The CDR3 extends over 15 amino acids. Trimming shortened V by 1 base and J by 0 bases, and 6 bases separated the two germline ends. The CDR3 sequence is CASSLGTANTGELFF. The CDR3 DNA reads TGTGCCAGCAGCTTAGGGACGGCGAACACCGGGGAGCTGTTTTTT.

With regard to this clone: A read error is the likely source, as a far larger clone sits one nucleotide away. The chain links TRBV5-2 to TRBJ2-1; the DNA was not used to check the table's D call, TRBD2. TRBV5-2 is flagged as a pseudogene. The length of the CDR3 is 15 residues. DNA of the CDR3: TGTGCCAGCAGCCACTCGGACTCAAGTACAAATGAGCAGTTCTTC. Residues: CASSHSDSSTNEQFF.

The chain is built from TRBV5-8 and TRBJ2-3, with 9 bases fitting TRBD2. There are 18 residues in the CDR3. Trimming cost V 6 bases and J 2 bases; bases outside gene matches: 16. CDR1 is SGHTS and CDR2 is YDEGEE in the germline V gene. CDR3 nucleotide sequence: TGTGCCAGCACCCTTGGTAGGACTAGCGTTTATGACACAGATACGCAGTATTTT. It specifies CASTLGRTSVYDTDTQYF.

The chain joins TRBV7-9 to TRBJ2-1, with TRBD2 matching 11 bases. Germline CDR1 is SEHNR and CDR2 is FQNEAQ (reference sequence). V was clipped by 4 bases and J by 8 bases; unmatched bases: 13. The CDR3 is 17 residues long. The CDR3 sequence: CASSCPRLAGSGHEQFF. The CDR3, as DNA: TGTGCCAGCAGCTGCCCCCGACTAGCGGGAAGCGGGCATGAGCAGTTCTTC.

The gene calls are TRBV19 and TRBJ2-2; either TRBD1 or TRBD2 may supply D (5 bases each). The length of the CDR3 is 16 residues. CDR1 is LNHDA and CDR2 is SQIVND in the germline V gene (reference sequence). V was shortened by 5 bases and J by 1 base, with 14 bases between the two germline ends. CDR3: CASSEGGTVNTGELFF. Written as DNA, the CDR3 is TGTGCCAGTAGTGAAGGTGGGACGGTGAACACCGGGGAGCTGTTTTTT.

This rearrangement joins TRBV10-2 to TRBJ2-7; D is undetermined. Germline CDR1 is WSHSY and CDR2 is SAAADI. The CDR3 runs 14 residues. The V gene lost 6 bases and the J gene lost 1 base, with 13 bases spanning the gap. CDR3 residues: CASRPGRVSYEQYF. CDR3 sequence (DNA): TGCGCCAGCAGACCCGGTAGGGTTTCCTACGAGCAGTACTTC.

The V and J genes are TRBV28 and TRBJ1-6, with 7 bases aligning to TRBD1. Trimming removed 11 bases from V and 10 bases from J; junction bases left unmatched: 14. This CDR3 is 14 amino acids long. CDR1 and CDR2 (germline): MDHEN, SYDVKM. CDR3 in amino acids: CAASLAQGGSPLHF. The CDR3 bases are TGTGCCGCCAGCCTCGCCCAGGGGGGGTCACCCCTCCACTTT.

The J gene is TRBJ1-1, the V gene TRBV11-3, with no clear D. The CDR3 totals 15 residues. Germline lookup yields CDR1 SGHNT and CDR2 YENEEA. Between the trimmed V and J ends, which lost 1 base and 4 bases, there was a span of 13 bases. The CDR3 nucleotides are TGTGCCAGCAGCTTAGGGACGGTGACGGCCACTGAAGCTTTCTTT. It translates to CASSLGTVTATEAFF.

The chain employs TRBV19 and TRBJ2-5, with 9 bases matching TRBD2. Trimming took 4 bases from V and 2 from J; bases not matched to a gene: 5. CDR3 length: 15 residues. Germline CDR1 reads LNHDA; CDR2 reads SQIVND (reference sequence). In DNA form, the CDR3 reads TGTGCCAGTAGTAGCCTAGCGGGGCCTCAAGAGACCCAGTACTTC. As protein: CASSSLAGPQETQYF.

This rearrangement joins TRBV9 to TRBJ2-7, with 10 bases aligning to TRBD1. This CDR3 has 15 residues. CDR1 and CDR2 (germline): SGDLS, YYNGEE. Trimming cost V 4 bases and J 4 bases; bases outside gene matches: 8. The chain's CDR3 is CASSPVTGGSYEQYF. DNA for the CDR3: TGTGCCAGCAGCCCCGTGACAGGGGGCAGTTACGAGCAGTACTTC.

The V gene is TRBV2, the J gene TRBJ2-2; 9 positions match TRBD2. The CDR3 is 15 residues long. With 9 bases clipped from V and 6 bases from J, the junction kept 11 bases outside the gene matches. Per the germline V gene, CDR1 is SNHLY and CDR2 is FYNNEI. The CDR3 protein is CARAPGLAGSGELFF. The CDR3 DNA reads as TGTGCCAGGGCCCCGGGACTAGCCGGATCCGGGGAGCTGTTTTTT.

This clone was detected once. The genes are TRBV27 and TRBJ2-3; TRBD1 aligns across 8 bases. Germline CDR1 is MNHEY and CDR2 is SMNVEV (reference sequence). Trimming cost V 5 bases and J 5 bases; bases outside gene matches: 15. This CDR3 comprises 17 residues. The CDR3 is CASSLQTGVGVGDTQYF. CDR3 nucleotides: TGTGCCAGCAGTCTACAGACAGGGGTGGGAGTTGGAGATACGCAGTATTTT.

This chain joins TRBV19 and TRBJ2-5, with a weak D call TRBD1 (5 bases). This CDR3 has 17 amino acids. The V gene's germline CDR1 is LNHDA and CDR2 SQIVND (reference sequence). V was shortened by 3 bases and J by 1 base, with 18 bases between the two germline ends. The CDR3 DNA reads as TGTGCCAGTAGTATGGAACGTCCAGGGTACGCCCAAGAGACCCAGTACTTC. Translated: CASSMERPGYAQETQYF. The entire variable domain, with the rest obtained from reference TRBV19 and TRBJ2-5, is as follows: DGGITQSPKYLFRKEGQNVTLSCEQNLNHDAMYWYRQDPGQGLRLIYYSQIVNDFQKGDIAEGYSVSREKKESFPLTVTSAQKNPTAFYLCASSMERPGYAQETQYFGPGTRLLVL.

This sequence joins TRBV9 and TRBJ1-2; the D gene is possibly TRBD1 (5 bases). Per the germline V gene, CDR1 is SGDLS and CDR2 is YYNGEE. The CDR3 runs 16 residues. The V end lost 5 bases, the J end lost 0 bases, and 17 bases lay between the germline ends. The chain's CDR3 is CASSRSGGSANYGYTF. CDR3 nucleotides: TGTGCCAGCAGTCGTAGCGGGGGGTCAGCTAACTATGGCTACACCTTC.

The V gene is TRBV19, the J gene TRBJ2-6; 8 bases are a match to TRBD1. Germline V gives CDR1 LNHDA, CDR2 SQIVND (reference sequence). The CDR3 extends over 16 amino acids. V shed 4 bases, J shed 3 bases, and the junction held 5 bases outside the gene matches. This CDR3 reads CASSKRTGFGANVLTF. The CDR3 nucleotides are TGTGCCAGTAGTAAAAGGACAGGGTTTGGGGCCAACGTCCTGACTTTC.